A selection of T cell receptor beta chains follows, all from one sample in a study of OX40 agonist ivuxolimab in advanced cancers. This table comes from immunoSEQ multiplex PCR, and its TCRdb copy is limited to in-frame clones, with some not included. The sample holds about 88,000 clones, 70% to 90% seen once. The source material was CD4+ or CD8+ T cells sorted from blood, sampled in a trial of the OX40 agonist ivuxolimab. The receptors stem from an adult with an advanced solid tumor such as melanoma, head and neck, liver or kidney cancer. Each CDR3 is given with its conserved first and last residue. D genes are given only for firm matches. Clone size is given for some rows only: seen once, a few or many times, or a class if the clone is expanded.

TRBV9,NA,TRBJ2-1,once,TGTGCCAGCGCCTATAGCTCCAGCTCCTACAATGAGCAGTTCTTC,CASAYSSSSYNEQFF
TRBV30,NA,TRBJ2-7,few,TGTGCCTGGAGTGTTACGGGCGAGCAGTACTTC,CAWSVTGEQYF
TRBV2,NA,TRBJ2-3,NA,TGTGCCAGCTTCCTTGGGTTTGGGGCAGATACGCAGTATTTT,CASFLGFGADTQYF
TRBV7-8,NA,TRBJ2-1,NA,TGTGCCAGCAGCCCGCGGGGTTATGAGCAGTTCTTC,CASSPRGYEQFF
TRBV9,NA,TRBJ2-3,NA,TGTGCCAGCAGCCTCACCCCCGGGGGCGGGCTAGGCTCGGCAGATACGCAGTATTTT,CASSLTPGGGLGSADTQYF
TRBV6-5,NA,TRBJ1-5,NA,TGTGCCAGCAGTATAGGACGCGGGGCTCAGCCCCAGCATTTT,CASSIGRGAQPQHF
TRBV18,TRBD1,TRBJ2-7,NA,TGTGCCAGCTCGGCACCGGGACAGGACCTACGAAAGCAGTACTTC,CASSAPGQDLRKQYF
TRBV28,TRBD2,TRBJ2-3,NA,TGTGCCAGCACCCCCGGGGGGACAGATACGCAGTATTTT,CASTPGGTDTQYF
TRBV12-5,TRBD1,TRBJ1-1,NA,TGTGCTAGTGGTTTGATGCCTGGACAGGGAGAAGCTTTCTTT,CASGLMPGQGEAFF
TRBV18,NA,TRBJ2-5,few,TGTGCCAGCTCACGACGAGGGGAAGAAGAGACCCAGTACTTC,CASSRRGEEETQYF
TRBV9,NA,TRBJ2-3,once,TGTGCCAGCAGCGTAGATCTCACAGATACGCAGTATTTT,CASSVDLTDTQYF
TRBV15,NA,TRBJ2-5,NA,TGTGCCACCAGCAGAGATATGCTTGAGCGGATTCAGACCCAGTACTTC,CATSRDMLERIQTQYF
TRBV7-3,TRBD2,TRBJ2-3,few,TGTGCCAGCAGCTCAGGACTAGCGGGAGTGAATACGCAGTATTTT,CASSSGLAGVNTQYF
TRBV19,NA,TRBJ2-2,few,TGTGCCAGTAGTATACTCCGGGGGCGGAACACCGGGGAGCTGTTTTTT,CASSILRGRNTGELFF
TRBV6-1,NA,TRBJ2-2,NA,TGTGCCAGCAGTGATATAGCGTACACCGGGGAGCTGTTTTTT,CASSDIAYTGELFF
TRBV11-3,NA,TRBJ2-7,NA,TGTGCCAGCAGCCCCACCCCCAGGAACGAGCAGTACTTC,CASSPTPRNEQYF
TRBV28,NA,TRBJ2-3,NA,TGTGCCAGCAGTTTTCGGGTCACAGATACGCAGTATTTT,CASSFRVTDTQYF
TRBV5-4,NA,TRBJ2-7,NA,TGTGCCAGCAGCTCGGACCGGGACCGAATAAACTACGAGCAGTACTTC,CASSSDRDRINYEQYF
TRBV5-5,TRBD1,TRBJ2-7,NA,TGTGCCAGCAGCGGGACAGGGAGCTCCTACGAGCAGTACTTC,CASSGTGSSYEQYF
TRBV5-1,NA,TRBJ1-4,NA,TGCGCCAGCAGCAATGATCGTAATGAAAAACTGTTTTTT,CASSNDRNEKLFF
TRBV5-1,NA,TRBJ2-6,NA,TGCGCCAGCAGCTTAGGGAGCTCTGGGGCCAACGTCCTGACTTTC,CASSLGSSGANVLTF
TRBV2,NA,TRBJ2-2,few,TGTGCCAGTTCGTCAGTCAGGGAGCTGTTTTTT,CASSSVRELFF
TRBV2,NA,TRBJ2-7,NA,TGTGCCAGCAGTGATCAAATCCTCGACAACTACGAGCAGTACTTC,CASSDQILDNYEQYF
TRBV2,TRBD1,TRBJ2-5,few,TGTGCCAGCAGTGATTGGGGACAGGGGAGTGAGACCCAGTACTTC,CASSDWGQGSETQYF
TRBV28,NA,TRBJ2-7,NA,TGTGCCAGCAGGGTACAGGGAGAAAGCTACGAGCAGTACTTC,CASRVQGESYEQYF
TRBV4-3,NA,TRBJ2-3,NA,TGCGCCAGCAGCCCAAGTAGGCAGGGGGGCTTTTTAAGGGCAGATACGCAGTATTTT,CASSPSRQGGFLRADTQYF
TRBV28,NA,TRBJ2-1,once,TGTGCCAGCAGTTTGAATGAGCAGTTCTTC,CASSLNEQFF
TRBV5-1,TRBD2,TRBJ2-1,once,TGCGCCAGCAGCGCCCGAGGACTAGCGGGAGTGAGTGAGCAGTTCTTC,CASSARGLAGVSEQFF
TRBV28,NA,TRBJ1-3,NA,TGTGCCAGCAGTCAGCGACAGGTGCCCATCACTGGAAACACCATATATTTT,CASSQRQVPITGNTIYF
TRBV11-2,NA,TRBJ2-1,NA,TGTGCCTGCGGTGGCAATGAGCAGTTCTTC,CACGGNEQFF